One sample yielded the 22 T cell receptor beta chains listed below, sequenced in a study of beta chain features in type 1 diabetes. Reverse transcription of all isolated RNA meant that expressed TCRB transcripts were sequenced. Method: immunoSEQ multiplex PCR; TCRdb's copy keeps in-frame clones and lacks some. The data show around 250,000 clones, roughly 30% seen once. The source material was central memory CD4+ T cells from blood. These receptors all come from a man in his thirties or forties in good health.

This clone was observed at least ten times. This chain joins TRBV27 and TRBJ2-7; TRBD1 might be the D (5 bases). From germline, CDR1 is MNHEY and CDR2 SMNVEV (reference sequence). The CDR3 totals 12 residues. Trimming removed 10 bases from V and 6 bases from J, with 16 bases in between. CDR3 bases: TGTGCCACTCGGACCAGGGTAGGCGAGCAGTACTTC. Protein sequence: CATRTRVGEQYF.

With regard to this clone: The junction and the germline gene differ at one end; a read error may be behind it. The chain couples TRBV6-1 to TRBJ1-5, with 11 bases fitting TRBD1. The CDR3 spans 15 residues. CDR1 is MNHNS and CDR2 is SASEGT in the germline V gene. The CDR3 DNA follows: TGTGCCAGCAGGGAAGGACAGGGGGCGATTCAGCCCCAGCATTTT. Protein product: CASREGQGAIQPQHF.

This clone was seen a handful of times. CDR3: CASSSGHPYEQYF. The CDR3 DNA follows: TGTGCCAGTAGCTCCGGGCACCCCTACGAGCAGTACTTC. J is TRBJ2-7 and V is TRBV19; unclear D gene. V was cut by 6 bases and J by 2 bases, with 11 bases left in between. The germline CDR1 and CDR2 sequences are LNHDA and SQIVND (reference sequence). CDR3 length: 13 amino acids.

The chain combines TRBV2 with TRBJ1-5; 9 bases align to TRBD1. V dropped 7 bases and J dropped 2; count of bases not matched to a gene: 3. This CDR3 contains 14 residues. CDR1 is SNHLY, CDR2 FYNNEI, per germline. CDR3 nucleotides: TGTGCCAGCATGACAGGGGGGGGCAATCAGCCCCAGCATTTT. It yields the protein CASMTGGGNQPQHF.

With respect to this clone: At the DNA level, this CDR3 is encoded by other sequences in the same sample as well. This sequence joins TRBV5-1 and TRBJ2-5, with no clear D. The CDR3 totals 12 residues. Germline values: CDR1 SGHRS, CDR2 YFSETQ. Trimming left V 4 bases short and J 0 bases short, with 4 bases between. The CDR3 nucleotides are TGCGCCAGCAGCGATAACCAAGAGACCCAGTACTTC. This gives the protein CASSDNQETQYF.

The chain is built from TRBV2 and TRBJ2-3; 7 bases map to TRBD2. V shed 6 bases, J shed 4 bases, and the junction held 7 bases outside the gene matches. CDR1 and CDR2 from the germline V gene are SNHLY and FYNNEI. The CDR3 has 14 residues. Here the CDR3 DNA reads TGTGCCAGCAGACGACTAGCCGGGTCAGATACGCAGTATTTT. This translates into CASRRLAGSDTQYF.

The chain couples TRBV6-1 to TRBJ2-7, with a weak D call TRBD1 (6 bases). Germline CDR1 is MNHNS and CDR2 is SASEGT. V shed 6 bases and J shed 3 bases, with 12 bases lying between them. This CDR3 contains 13 residues. CDR3 nucleotides: TGTGCCAGCAGCGTAGGGGGATTCTACGAGCAGTACTTC. This codes for CASSVGGFYEQYF.

The V and J genes are TRBV15 and TRBJ2-7; a weak D match, TRBD2 (6 bases). The V and J ends lost 1 base and 5 bases respectively, with 15 bases between them. CDR1 and CDR2 from the germline V gene are LNHNV and YYDKDF (reference sequence). This CDR3 contains 15 residues. The CDR3 coding sequence is TGTGCCACCAGCAGAGCCCCGGGACTGAGCCACGAGCAGTACTTC. It translates to CATSRAPGLSHEQYF.

The V and J genes are TRBV9 and TRBJ1-1; D is unresolved. The CDR3 loop spans 16 amino acids. The germline gives CDR1 SGDLS, CDR2 YYNGEE. The ends were cut back, 0 bases at V and 1 base at J, with 13 bases in the middle. CDR3 in DNA: TGTGCCAGCAGCGTAGATGCTTTCATAGGGAACACTGAAGCTTTCTTT. This sequence encodes CASSVDAFIGNTEAFF.

This chain connects TRBV30 to TRBJ2-1; D may match TRBD1 or TRBD2 (5 bases each). Trimming took 2 bases from V and 0 from J, leaving 11 bases between them. CDR3 length: 15 residues. Germline lookup yields CDR1 GTSNPN and CDR2 SVGIG (reference sequence). The CDR3 region is CAWSLAGSSYNEQFF. CDR3 in DNA: TGTGCCTGGAGTTTGGCAGGGAGCTCCTACAATGAGCAGTTCTTC.

This clone was picked up a small number of times. CDR3 sequence: CASIGGKNTEAFF. CDR3 nucleotide sequence: TGTGCCAGCATCGGGGGGAAGAACACTGAAGCTTTCTTT. V and J are TRBV7-2 and TRBJ1-1; D might be TRBD1 (5 bases). This CDR3 region has 13 residues. Trimming cost V 7 bases and J 1 base, with 10 bases left between them. Germline loops: CDR1 SGHTA, CDR2 FQGNSA. Full variable domain (rest looked up from reference TRBV7-2 and TRBJ1-1): GAGVSQSPSNKVTEKGKDVELRCDPISGHTALYWYRQSLGQGLEFLIYFQGNSAPDKSGLPSDRFSAERTGGSVSTLTIQRTQQEDSAVYLCASIGGKNTEAFFGQGTRLTVV.

V usage is TRBV9 and J usage is TRBJ2-2, with D unresolved. V dropped 4 bases and J dropped 0 bases, with 10 bases sitting between them. Looked up from germline, CDR1 is SGDLS and CDR2 is YYNGEE. This CDR3 contains 15 residues. CDR3 in amino acids: CASSPRQTNTGELFF. CDR3 nucleotides: TGTGCCAGCAGCCCCCGGCAGACGAACACCGGGGAGCTGTTTTTT.

J is TRBJ2-4 and V is TRBV30; D unresolved. CDR1 and CDR2 from the germline V gene are GTSNPN and SVGIG (reference sequence). Trimming took 4 bases from V and 3 from J, leaving 13 bases between them. The CDR3 sequence is 14 residues long. CDR3: CAWTKGIFKNIQYF. The CDR3 DNA reads TGTGCCTGGACGAAAGGGATCTTCAAAAACATTCAGTACTTC. The whole variable domain, remainder taken from reference TRBV30 and TRBJ2-4, is SQTIHQWPATLVQPVGSPLSLECTVEGTSNPNLYWYRQAAGRGLQLLFYSVGIGQISSEVPQNLSASRPQDRQFILSSKKLLLSDSGFYLCAWTKGIFKNIQYFGAGTRLSVL.

The chain carries TRBV20-1 and TRBJ2-7; D possibly corresponds to TRBD1 (5 bases). CDR1 DFQATT and CDR2 SNEGSKA come from the germline V gene (reference sequence). The CDR3 runs 11 residues. V lost 7 bases to trimming and J lost 3 bases, with 10 bases between them. The CDR3 sequence: CSGDRLYEQYF. As DNA, the CDR3 is TGCAGTGGCGACAGACTCTACGAGCAGTACTTC.

Here the CDR3 DNA reads TGTGCCTGGAGTGGGTTAATAGGGGGCACAGATACGCAGTATTTT. It translates to CAWSGLIGGTDTQYF. V gene TRBV30 combines with J gene TRBJ2-3, with D possibly TRBD1 on 5 matching bases. The CDR3 has 15 amino acids. The germline V and J ends were trimmed by 1 base and 1 base, with 12 bases remaining between them. Germline lookup yields CDR1 GTSNPN and CDR2 SVGIG (reference sequence). The complete variable domain, with remaining parts taken from reference TRBV30 and TRBJ2-3, reads SQTIHQWPATLVQPVGSPLSLECTVEGTSNPNLYWYRQAAGRGLQLLFYSVGIGQISSEVPQNLSASRPQDRQFILSSKKLLLSDSGFYLCAWSGLIGGTDTQYFGPGTRLTVL.

This clone was seen more than once but under ten times. The chain couples TRBV28 to TRBJ2-1; TRBD1 aligns across 8 bases. The CDR3 consists of 13 residues. In germline, CDR1 is MDHEN, CDR2 SYDVKM. J gave up 8 bases and V 11 bases, and 11 bases lay outside the gene matches. The CDR3 sequence: CAARQGRGDEQFF. Written as DNA, the CDR3 is TGTGCCGCGAGACAGGGGCGCGGGGATGAGCAGTTCTTC.

The rearrangement uses TRBV29-1 and TRBJ1-1, with D tentatively TRBD1 (5 bases). This CDR3 has 13 residues. The germline V gene has CDR1 SQVTM and CDR2 ANQGSEA. Trimming left V 2 bases short and J 1 base short, with 8 bases between. CDR3 nucleotide sequence: TGCAGCGTTGAACGCCAGGGGAACACTGAAGCTTTCTTT. This codes for CSVERQGNTEAFF.

The V and J genes are TRBV7-2 and TRBJ1-1; D remains ambiguous. CDR3 size: 17 residues. V was cut by 5 bases and J by 4 bases, with 23 bases left in between. Germline values: CDR1 SGHTA, CDR2 FQGNSA. The CDR3 coding sequence is TGTGCCAGCAGCCCTGGTAGGGCCAGAAGGGTCGGCACTGAAGCTTTCTTT. Amino acids: CASSPGRARRVGTEAFF. Variable domain in full (rest from reference TRBV7-2 and TRBJ1-1): GAGVSQSPSNKVTEKGKDVELRCDPISGHTALYWYRQSLGQGLEFLIYFQGNSAPDKSGLPSDRFSAERTGGSVSTLTIQRTQQEDSAVYLCASSPGRARRVGTEAFFGQGTRLTVV.

The chain is built from TRBV7-9 and TRBJ2-3, with a weak D call TRBD2 (6 bases). The CDR3 contains 16 residues. The ends were cut back, 6 bases at V and 0 bases at J, with 16 bases in the middle. The V gene's germline CDR1 is SEHNR and CDR2 FQNEAQ (reference sequence). The CDR3 sequence is CASRPGRGRSTDTQYF. The CDR3 nucleotides are TGTGCCAGCAGACCTGGGAGAGGGAGGAGCACAGATACGCAGTATTTT.

This clone was seen a handful of times. The chain carries TRBV28 and TRBJ2-2; D is uncertain. CDR3 length equals 15 residues. Germline-derived CDR1 and CDR2 are MDHEN and SYDVKM. Trimming shortened V by 6 bases and J by 6 bases, and 17 bases separated the two germline ends. CDR3 in DNA: TGTGCCAGCAGACTTAGTAGATCCTCTTCCGGGGAGCTGTTTTTT. Its protein is CASRLSRSSSGELFF.

This clone was observed a few times. This chain joins TRBV6-6 and TRBJ2-3; no clear D. Between the trimmed V and J ends, which lost 6 bases and 2 bases, there was a span of 9 bases. This CDR3 contains 13 residues. CDR1 is MNHNY, CDR2 SVGAGI, per germline (reference sequence). CDR3 bases: TGTGCCAGCAGACGGACGGACACAGATACGCAGTATTTT. Amino acid sequence: CASRRTDTDTQYF.

The chain recombines TRBV29-1 with TRBJ1-2; 8 nucleotides line up with TRBD1. CDR1 and CDR2 (germline): SQVTM, ANQGSEA. CDR3 length: 14 residues. V trimming: 3 bases; J trimming: 5 bases; junction bases outside the gene matches: 8. CDR3 bases: TGCAGCGTTGAGGGCAGGGGGCTAAAGTATGGCTACACCTTC. Protein product: CSVEGRGLKYGYTF.